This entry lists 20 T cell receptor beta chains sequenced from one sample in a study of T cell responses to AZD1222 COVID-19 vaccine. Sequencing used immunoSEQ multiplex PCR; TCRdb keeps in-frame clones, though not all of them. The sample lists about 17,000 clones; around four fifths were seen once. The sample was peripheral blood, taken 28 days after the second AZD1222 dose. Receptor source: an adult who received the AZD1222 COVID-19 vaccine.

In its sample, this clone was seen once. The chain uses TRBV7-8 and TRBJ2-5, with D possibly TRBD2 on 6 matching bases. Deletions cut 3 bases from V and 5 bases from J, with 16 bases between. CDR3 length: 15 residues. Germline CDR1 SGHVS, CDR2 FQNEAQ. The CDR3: CASSLRDLGRETQYF. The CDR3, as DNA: TGTGCCAGCAGCTTGCGGGATCTCGGCCGGGAGACCCAGTACTTC.

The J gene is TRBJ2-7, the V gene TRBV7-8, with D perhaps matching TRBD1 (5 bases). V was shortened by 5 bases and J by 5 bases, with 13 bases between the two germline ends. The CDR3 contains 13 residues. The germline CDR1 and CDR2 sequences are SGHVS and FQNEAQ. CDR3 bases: TGTGCCAGCAGCGTAGGGGCTGGGGACGAGCAGTACTTC. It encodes CASSVGAGDEQYF. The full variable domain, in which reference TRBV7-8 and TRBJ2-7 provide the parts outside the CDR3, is GAGVSQSPRYKVAKRGQDVALRCDPISGHVSLFWYQQALGQGPEFLTYFQNEAQLDKSGLPSDRFFAERPEGSVSTLKIQRTQQEDSAVYLCASSVGAGDEQYFGPGTRLTVT.

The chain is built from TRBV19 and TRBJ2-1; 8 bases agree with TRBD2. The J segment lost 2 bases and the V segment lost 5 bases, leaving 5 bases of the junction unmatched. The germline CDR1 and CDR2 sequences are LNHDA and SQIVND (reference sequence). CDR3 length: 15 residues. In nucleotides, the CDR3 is TGTGCCAGTAGTCCGGGGGGGGCCCCCTACAATGAGCAGTTCTTC. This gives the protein CASSPGGAPYNEQFF.

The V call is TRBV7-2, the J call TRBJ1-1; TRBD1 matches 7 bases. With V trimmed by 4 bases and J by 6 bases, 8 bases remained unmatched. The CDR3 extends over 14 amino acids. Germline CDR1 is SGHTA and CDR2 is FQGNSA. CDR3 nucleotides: TGTGCCAGCAGCTCACAGGGGAGTAAGGCTGAAGCTTTCTTT. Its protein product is CASSSQGSKAEAFF.

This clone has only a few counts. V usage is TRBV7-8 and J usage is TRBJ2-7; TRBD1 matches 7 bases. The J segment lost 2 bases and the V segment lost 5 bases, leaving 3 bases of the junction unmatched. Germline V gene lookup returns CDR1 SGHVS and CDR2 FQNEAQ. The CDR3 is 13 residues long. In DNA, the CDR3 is TGTGCCAGCAGCGTAGGACAGGCCTACGAGCAGTACTTC. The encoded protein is CASSVGQAYEQYF.

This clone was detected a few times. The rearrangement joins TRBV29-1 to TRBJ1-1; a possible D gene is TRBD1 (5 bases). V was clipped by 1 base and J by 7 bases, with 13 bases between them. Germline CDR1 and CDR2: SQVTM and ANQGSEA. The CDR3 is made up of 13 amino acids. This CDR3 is CSVEGGESYEAFF. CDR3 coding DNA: TGCAGCGTTGAAGGGGGGGAAAGTTATGAAGCTTTCTTT.

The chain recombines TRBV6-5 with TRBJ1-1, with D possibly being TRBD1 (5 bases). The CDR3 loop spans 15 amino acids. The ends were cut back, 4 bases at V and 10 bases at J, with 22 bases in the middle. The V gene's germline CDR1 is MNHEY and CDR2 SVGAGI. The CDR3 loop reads CASSSGRGRAVAAFF. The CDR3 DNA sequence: TGTGCCAGCAGTTCTGGGAGGGGCCGGGCCGTCGCAGCTTTCTTT.

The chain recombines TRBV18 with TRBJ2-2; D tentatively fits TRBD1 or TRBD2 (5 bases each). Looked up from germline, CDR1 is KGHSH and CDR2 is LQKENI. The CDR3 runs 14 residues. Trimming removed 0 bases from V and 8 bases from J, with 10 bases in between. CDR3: CASSPPEGTGELFF. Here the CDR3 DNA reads TGTGCCAGCTCACCACCGGAAGGGACGGGGGAGCTGTTTTTT.

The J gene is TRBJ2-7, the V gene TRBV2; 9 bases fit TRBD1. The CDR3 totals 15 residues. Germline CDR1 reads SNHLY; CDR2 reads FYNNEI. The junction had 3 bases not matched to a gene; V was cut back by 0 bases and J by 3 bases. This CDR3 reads CASSEAGGQGYEQYF. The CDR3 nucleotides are TGTGCCAGCAGTGAAGCAGGGGGACAGGGCTACGAGCAGTACTTC.

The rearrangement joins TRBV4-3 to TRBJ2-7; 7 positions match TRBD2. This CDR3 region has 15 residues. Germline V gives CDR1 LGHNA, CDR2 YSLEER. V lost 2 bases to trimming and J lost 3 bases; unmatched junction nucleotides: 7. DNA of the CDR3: TGCGCCAGCAGCCAAATGACTAGCCTACTCTACGAGCAGTACTTC. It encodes CASSQMTSLLYEQYF.

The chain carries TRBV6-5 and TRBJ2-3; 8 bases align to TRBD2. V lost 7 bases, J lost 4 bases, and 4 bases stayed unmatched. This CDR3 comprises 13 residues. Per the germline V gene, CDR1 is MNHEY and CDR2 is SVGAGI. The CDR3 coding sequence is TGTGCCAGCACGCGGGGGGTGGCAGATACGCAGTATTTT. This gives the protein CASTRGVADTQYF.

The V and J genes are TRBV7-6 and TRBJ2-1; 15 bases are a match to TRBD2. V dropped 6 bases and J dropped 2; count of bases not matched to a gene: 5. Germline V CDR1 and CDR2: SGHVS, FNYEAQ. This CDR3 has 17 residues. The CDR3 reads CASSGLAGGWPYNEQFF. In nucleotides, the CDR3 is TGTGCCAGCAGTGGACTAGCGGGGGGGTGGCCCTACAATGAGCAGTTCTTC.

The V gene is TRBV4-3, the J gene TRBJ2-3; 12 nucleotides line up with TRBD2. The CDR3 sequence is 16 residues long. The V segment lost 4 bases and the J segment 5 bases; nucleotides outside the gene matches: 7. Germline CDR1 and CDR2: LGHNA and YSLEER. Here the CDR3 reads CASSRATSGGLDTQYF. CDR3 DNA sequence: TGCGCCAGCAGCCGGGCTACTAGCGGGGGGTTAGATACGCAGTATTTT.

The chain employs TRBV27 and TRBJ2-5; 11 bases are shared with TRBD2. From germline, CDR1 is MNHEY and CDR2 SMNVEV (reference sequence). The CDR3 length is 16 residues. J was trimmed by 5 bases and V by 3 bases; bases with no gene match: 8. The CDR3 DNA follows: TGTGCCAGCAGTTTCCTGACTAGCGGGGCGGGGGAGACCCAGTACTTC. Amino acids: CASSFLTSGAGETQYF.

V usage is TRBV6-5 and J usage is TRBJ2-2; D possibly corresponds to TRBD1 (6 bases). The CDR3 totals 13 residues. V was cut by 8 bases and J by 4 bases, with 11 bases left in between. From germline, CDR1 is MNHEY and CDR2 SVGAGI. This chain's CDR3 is CASQEDSTGELFF. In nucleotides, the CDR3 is TGTGCCAGCCAAGAGGACAGCACCGGGGAGCTGTTTTTT.

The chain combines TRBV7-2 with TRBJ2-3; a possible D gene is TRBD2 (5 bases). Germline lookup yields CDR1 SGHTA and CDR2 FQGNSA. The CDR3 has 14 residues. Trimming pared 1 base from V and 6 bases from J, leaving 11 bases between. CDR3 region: CASSLGVAIDTQYF. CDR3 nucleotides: TGTGCCAGCAGCTTAGGGGTAGCGATTGATACGCAGTATTTT.

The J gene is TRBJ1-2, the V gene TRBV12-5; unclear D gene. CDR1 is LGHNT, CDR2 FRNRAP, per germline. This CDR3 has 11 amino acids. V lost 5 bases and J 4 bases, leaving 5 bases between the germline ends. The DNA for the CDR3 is TGTGCTAGTGGTACGTTCTATGGCTACACCTTC. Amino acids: CASGTFYGYTF.

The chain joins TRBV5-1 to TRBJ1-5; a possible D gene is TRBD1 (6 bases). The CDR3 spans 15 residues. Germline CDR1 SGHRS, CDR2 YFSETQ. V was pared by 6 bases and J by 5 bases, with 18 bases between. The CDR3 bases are TGCGCCAGCACCCCTTCGGGGGGCCGCGATCAGCCCCAGCATTTT. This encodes CASTPSGGRDQPQHF.

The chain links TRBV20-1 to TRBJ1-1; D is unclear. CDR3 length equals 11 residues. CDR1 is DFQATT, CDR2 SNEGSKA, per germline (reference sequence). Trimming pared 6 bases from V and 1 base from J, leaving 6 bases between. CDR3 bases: TGCAGTGCCCGGGGGAACACTGAAGCTTTCTTT. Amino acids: CSARGNTEAFF.

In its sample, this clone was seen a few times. The CDR3 here is CASSSDRANTEAFF. In nucleotides, the CDR3 is TGTGCCAGCAGCTCGGACAGGGCGAACACTGAAGCTTTCTTT. The chain joins TRBV5-4 to TRBJ1-1, with 8 bases matching TRBD1. J lost 1 base, V lost 3 bases, and 2 bases had no gene match. The CDR3 spans 14 residues. Germline V gives CDR1 SGHNT, CDR2 YYREEE (reference sequence).